Many counts were recorded for the clone carrying this TCR beta chain. Its antigen is unknown. Study-wide results and caveats: Tumor-infiltrating Treg TCR alpha and beta sequences overlapped most with tumor naive CD4+ T cells, then blood naive.

Constant-region reverse primers amplified full-length variable regions, followed by semi-nested Nested Universal Primer A PCR. TCRdb reprocessed the 5' RACE reads with MiXCR, giving one entry per CDR3 protein. Of about 5,300 distinct CDR3 sequences listed, around a third are singletons. Memory CD4+ T cells were sorted as CD4+CD45RO+CD25- cells. The receptor was derived from a female donor with breast cancer. The sequenced sample consisted of memory CD4+ T cells sorted from blood. This sample's subset: memory CD4+ T cells, CD4+CD45RO+CD25-.

The CDR3 here is CASSLGGPDEKLFF. In nucleotides, the CDR3 is TGCGCCAGCAGCTTGGGGGGTCCCGATGAAAAACTGTTTTTT. The chain links TRBV5-1 to TRBJ1-4; unclear D gene. Germline V gene lookup returns CDR1 SGHRS and CDR2 YFSETQ. The V and J ends lost 0 bases and 6 bases respectively, with 9 bases between them. This CDR3 spans 14 amino acids.